This TCR beta chain was observed in a study of T-cell reconstitution after alpha-beta-depleted transplantation in children. Findings of the study overall: Most T-cell counts and diversity one year after the transplant came from T cells that were newly produced. Expanded graft clones, several hundred of them, were reportedly the source of alpha-beta T cells about two months after transplant.

The CDR3 has 15 amino acids. V was clipped by 6 bases and J by 5 bases; unmatched bases: 6. Library preparation (for TCRbeta) was performed with unique molecular identifiers. One entry per CDR3 protein results from TCRdb running MiXCR on the PCR reads. The top ten hold approximately 11% of the sample, which has about 310,000 distinct CDR3 sequences, 23% seen once. There are a few counts of this clonotype. The antigen remains unidentified. This TCR was recovered from a male patient younger than 18 who had a stem cell transplant for acute lymphoblastic leukemia, so the T cells may come from the graft donor. The rearrangement joins TRBV12-3 or TRBV12-4 to TRBJ1-6, with 8 positions matching TRBD1. The sample here was PBMCs, mostly from graft donor cells, taken 180 days after TCRalphabeta/CD19-depleted stem cell transplant. The CDR3 nucleotides are TGTGCCAGCAGACCAGGACAGGGAGATAATTCACCCCTCCACTTT. Residues: CASRPGQGDNSPLHF.